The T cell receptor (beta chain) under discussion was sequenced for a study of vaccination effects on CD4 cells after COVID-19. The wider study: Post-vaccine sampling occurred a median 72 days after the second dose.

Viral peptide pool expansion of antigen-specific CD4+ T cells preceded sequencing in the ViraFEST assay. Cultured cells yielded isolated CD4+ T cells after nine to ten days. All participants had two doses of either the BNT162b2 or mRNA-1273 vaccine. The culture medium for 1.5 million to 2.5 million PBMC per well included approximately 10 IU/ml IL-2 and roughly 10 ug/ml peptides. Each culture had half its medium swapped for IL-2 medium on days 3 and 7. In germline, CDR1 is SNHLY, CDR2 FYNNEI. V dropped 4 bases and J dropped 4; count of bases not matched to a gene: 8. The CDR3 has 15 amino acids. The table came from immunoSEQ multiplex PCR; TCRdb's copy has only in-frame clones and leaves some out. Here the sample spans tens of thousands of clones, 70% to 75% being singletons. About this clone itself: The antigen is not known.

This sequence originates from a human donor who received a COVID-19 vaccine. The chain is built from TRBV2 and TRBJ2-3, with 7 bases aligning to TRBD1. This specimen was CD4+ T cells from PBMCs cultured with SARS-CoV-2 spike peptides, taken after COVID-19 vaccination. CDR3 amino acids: CASSGGGIGADTQYF. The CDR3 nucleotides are TGTGCCAGCAGTGGAGGGGGCATAGGAGCAGATACGCAGTATTTT.